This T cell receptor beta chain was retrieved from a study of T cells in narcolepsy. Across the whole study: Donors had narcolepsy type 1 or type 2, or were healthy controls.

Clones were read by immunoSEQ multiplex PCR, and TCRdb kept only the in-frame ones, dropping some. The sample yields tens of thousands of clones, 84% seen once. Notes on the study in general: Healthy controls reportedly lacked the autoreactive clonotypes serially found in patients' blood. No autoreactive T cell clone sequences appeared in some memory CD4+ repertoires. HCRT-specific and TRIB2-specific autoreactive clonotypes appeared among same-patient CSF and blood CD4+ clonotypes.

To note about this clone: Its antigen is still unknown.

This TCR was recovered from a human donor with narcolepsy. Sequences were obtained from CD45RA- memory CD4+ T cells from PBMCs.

The CDR3 is CASSRDSGRSYNEQFF. The CDR3 DNA follows: TGTGCCAGCAGCCGAGATAGCGGGAGGTCATACAATGAGCAGTTCTTC. V usage is TRBV11-1 and J usage is TRBJ2-1; 10 bases fit TRBD2. Germline-derived CDR1 and CDR2 are SGHAT and FQDESV (reference sequence). The CDR3 is made up of 16 amino acids. V lost 5 bases, J lost 4 bases, and 8 bases stayed unmatched.